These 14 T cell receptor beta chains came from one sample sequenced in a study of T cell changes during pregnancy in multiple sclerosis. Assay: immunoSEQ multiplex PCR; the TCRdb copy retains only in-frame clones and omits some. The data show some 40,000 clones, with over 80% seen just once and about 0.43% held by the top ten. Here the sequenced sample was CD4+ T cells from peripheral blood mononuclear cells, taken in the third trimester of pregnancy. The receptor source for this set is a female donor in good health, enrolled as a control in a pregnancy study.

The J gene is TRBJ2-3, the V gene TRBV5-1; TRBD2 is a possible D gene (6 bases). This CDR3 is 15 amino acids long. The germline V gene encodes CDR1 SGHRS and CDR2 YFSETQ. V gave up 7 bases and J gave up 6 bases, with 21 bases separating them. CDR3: CASGDGASAADTQYF. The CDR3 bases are TGCGCCAGCGGGGATGGGGCTAGCGCGGCGGATACGCAGTATTTT.

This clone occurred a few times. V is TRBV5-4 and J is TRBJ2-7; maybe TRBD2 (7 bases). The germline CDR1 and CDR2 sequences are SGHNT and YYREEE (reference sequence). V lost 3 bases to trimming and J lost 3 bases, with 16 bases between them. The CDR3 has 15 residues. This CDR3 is CASSSWGGQGYEQYF. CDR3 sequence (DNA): TGTGCCAGCAGCTCCTGGGGGGGGCAGGGCTACGAGCAGTACTTC.

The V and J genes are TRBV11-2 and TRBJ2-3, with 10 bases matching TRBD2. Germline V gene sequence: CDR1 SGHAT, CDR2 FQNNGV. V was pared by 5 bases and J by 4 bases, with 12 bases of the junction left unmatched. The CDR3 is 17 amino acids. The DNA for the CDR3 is TGTGCCAGCAGCCCTCCGCGTGCTAGCGGGAGTCCAGATACGCAGTATTTT. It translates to CASSPPRASGSPDTQYF.

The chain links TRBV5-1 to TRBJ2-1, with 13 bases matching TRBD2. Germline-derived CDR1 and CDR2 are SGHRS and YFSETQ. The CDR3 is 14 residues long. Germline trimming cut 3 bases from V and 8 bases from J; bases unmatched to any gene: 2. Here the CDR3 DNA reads TGCGCCAGCAGCTGGGGGACTAGCGGGGATGAGCAGTTCTTC. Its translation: CASSWGTSGDEQFF.

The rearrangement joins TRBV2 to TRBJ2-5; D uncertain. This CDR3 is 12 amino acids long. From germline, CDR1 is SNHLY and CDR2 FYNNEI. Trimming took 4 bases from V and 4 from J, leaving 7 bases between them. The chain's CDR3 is CASSVGPETQYF. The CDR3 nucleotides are TGTGCCAGCAGTGTGGGCCCAGAGACCCAGTACTTC.

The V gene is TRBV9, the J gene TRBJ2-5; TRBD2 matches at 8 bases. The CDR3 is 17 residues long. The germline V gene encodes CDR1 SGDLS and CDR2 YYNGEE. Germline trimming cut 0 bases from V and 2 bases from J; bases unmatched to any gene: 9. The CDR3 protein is CASSVGLAGLGQETQYF. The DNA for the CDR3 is TGTGCCAGCAGCGTAGGGCTAGCGGGCCTGGGGCAAGAGACCCAGTACTTC. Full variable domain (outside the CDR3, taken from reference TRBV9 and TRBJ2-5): DSGVTQTPKHLITATGQRVTLRCSPRSGDLSVYWYQQSLDQGLQFLIQYYNGEERAKGNILERFSAQQFPDLHSELNLSSLELGDSALYFCASSVGLAGLGQETQYFGPGTRLLVL.

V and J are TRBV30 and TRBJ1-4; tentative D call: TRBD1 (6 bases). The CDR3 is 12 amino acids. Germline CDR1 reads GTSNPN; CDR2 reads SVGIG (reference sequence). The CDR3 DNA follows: TGTGCAAGGAACAGGGTTGGGGAAAAACTGTTTTTT. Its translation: CARNRVGEKLFF.

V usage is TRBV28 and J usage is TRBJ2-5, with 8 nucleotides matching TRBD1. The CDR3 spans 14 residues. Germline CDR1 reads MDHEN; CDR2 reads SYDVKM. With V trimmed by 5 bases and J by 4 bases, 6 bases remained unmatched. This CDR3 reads CASSPRQGPETQYF. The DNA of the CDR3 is TGTGCCAGCAGTCCGCGACAGGGGCCAGAGACCCAGTACTTC.

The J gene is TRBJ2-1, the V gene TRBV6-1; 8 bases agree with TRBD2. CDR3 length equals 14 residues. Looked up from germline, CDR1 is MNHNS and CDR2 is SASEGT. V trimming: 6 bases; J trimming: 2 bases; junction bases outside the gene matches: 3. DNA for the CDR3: TGTGCCAGCAGCCTAGCGGGTGCCTACAATGAGCAGTTCTTC. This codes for CASSLAGAYNEQFF.

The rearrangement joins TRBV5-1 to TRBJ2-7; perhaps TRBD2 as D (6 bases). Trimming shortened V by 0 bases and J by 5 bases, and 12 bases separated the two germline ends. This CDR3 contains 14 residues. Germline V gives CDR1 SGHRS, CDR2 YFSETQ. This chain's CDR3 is CASSLGRGSDEQYF. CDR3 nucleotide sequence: TGCGCCAGCAGCTTGGGACGGGGGTCTGACGAGCAGTACTTC.

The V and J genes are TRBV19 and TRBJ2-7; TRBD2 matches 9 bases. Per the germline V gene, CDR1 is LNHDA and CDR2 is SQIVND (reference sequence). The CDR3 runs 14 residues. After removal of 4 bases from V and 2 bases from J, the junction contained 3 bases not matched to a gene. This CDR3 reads CASSNRLAAYEQYF. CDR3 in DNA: TGTGCCAGTAGTAATCGACTAGCGGCCTACGAGCAGTACTTC.

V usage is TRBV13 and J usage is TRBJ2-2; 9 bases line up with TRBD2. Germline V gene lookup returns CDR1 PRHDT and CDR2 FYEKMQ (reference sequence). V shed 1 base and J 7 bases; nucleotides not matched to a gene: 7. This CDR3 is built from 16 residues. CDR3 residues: CASSLAASGKHGELFF. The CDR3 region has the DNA TGTGCCAGCAGCTTAGCGGCTAGCGGGAAACACGGGGAGCTGTTTTTT. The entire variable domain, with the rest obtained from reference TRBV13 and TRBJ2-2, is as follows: AAGVIQSPRHLIKEKRETATLKCYPIPRHDTVYWYQQGPGQDPQFLISFYEKMQSDKGSIPDRFSAQQFSDYHSELNMSSLELGDSALYFCASSLAASGKHGELFFGEGSRLTVL.

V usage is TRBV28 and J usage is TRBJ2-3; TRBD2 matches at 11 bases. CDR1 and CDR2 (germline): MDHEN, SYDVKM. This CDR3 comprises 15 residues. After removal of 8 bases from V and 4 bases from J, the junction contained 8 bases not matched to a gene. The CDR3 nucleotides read TGTGCCAGCGGAACTAGCGGGAGCTTCTCAGATACGCAGTATTTT. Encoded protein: CASGTSGSFSDTQYF.

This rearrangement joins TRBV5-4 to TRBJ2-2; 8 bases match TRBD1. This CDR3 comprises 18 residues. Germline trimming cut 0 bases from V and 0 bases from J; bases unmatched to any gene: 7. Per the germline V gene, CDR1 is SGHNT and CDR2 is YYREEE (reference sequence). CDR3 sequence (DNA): TGTGCCAGCAGCTTGGATCGCTCCAGGGGGCCGAACACCGGGGAGCTGTTTTTT. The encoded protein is CASSLDRSRGPNTGELFF.